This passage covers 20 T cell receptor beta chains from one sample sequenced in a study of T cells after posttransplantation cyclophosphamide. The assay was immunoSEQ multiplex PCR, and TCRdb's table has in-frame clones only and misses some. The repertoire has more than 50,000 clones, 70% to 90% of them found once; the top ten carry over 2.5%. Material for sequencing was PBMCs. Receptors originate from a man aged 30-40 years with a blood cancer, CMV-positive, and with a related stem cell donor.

DNA of the CDR3: TGTGCCAGCAGCTTGGCCAGGGGCAGGGTTTACAATCAGCCCCAGCATTTT. Its protein product is CASSLARGRVYNQPQHF. The chain carries TRBV5-6 and TRBJ1-5, with a weak D call TRBD1 (6 bases). The CDR3 has 17 residues. Germline V lookup: CDR1 SGHDT, CDR2 YYEEEE. Trimming removed 0 bases at V and 3 bases at J, with 16 bases between.

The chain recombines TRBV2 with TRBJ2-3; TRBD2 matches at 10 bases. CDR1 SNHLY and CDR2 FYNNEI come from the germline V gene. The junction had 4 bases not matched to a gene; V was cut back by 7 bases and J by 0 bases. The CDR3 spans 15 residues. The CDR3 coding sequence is TGTGCCAGCAAGGAGCGGGGGGGGAGCACAGATACGCAGTATTTT. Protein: CASKERGGSTDTQYF. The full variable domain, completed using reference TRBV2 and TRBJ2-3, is EPEVTQTPSHQVTQMGQEVILRCVPISNHLYFYWYRQILGQKVEFLVSFYNNEISEKSEIFDDQFSVERPDGSNFTLKIRSTKLEDSAMYFCASKERGGSTDTQYFGPGTRLTVL.

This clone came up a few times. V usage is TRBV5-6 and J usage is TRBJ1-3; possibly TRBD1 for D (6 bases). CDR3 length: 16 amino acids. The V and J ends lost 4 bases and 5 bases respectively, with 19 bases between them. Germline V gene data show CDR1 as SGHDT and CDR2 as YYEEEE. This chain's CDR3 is CASSPFRGVGRNTIYF. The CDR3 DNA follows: TGTGCCAGCAGCCCCTTCAGGGGAGTGGGGAGAAACACCATATATTTT.

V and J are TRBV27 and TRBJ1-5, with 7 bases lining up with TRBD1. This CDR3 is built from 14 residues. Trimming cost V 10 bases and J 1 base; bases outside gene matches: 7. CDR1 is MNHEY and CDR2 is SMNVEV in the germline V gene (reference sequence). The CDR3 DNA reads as TGTGCCACTGGGGGACAGCAGAGCAATCAGCCCCAGCATTTT. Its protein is CATGGQQSNQPQHF.

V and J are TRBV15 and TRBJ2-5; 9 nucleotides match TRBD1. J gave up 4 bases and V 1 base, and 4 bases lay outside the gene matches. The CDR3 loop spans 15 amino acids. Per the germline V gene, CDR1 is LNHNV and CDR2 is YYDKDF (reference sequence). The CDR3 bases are TGTGCCACCAGCAGAGTTCGACAGGGGGGAGAGACCCAGTACTTC. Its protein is CATSRVRQGGETQYF.

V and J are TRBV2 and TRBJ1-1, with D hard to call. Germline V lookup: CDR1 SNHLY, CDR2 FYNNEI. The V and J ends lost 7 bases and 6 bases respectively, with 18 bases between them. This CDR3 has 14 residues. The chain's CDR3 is CASTAGLGSPEAFF. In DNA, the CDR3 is TGTGCCAGCACCGCGGGTTTAGGGTCGCCTGAAGCTTTCTTT.

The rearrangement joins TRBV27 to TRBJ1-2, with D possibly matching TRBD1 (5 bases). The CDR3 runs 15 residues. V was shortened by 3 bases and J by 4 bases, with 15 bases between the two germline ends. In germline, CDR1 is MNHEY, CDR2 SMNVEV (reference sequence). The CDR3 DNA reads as TGTGCCAGCAGTTTTGGAAGGGGTCGCAGCTATGGCTACACCTTC. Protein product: CASSFGRGRSYGYTF.

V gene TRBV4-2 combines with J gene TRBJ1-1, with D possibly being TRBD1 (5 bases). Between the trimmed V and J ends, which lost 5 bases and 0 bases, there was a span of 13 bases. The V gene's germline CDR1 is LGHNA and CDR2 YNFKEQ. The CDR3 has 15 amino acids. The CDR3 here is CASSYSGQMNTEAFF. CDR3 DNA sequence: TGTGCCAGCAGCTACTCCGGACAAATGAACACTGAAGCTTTCTTT.

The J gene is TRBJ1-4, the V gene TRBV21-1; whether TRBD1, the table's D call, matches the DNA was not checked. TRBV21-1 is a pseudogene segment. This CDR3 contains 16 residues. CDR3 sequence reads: CASSKSGGGSNEKLFF. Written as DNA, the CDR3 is TGTGCCAGCAGCAAAAGTGGAGGGGGCAGTAATGAAAAACTGTTTTTT.

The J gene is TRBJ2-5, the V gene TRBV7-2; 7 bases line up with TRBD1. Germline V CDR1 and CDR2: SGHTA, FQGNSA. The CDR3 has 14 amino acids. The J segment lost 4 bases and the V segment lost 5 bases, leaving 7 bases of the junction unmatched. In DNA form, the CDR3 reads TGTGCCAGCAGCCCGCAGACAGGGCCAGAGACCCAGTACTTC. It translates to CASSPQTGPETQYF.

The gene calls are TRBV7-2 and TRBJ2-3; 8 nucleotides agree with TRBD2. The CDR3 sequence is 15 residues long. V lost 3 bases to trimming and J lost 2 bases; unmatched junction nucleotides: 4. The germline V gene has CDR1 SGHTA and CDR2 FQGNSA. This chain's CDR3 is CASSLPSGSTDTQYF. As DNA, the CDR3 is TGTGCCAGCAGCTTGCCTAGCGGGTCCACAGATACGCAGTATTTT.

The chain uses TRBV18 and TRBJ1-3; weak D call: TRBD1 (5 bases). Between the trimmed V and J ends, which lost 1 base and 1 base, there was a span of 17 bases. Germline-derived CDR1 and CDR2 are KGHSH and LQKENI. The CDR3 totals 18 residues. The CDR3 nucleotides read TGTGCCAGCTCACCACGGCAAGACAGCGTGTTATCTGGAAACACCATATATTTT. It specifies CASSPRQDSVLSGNTIYF.

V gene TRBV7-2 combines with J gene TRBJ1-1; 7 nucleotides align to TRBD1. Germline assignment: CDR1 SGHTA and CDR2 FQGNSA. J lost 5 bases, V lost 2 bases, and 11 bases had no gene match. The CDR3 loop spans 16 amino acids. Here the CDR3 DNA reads TGTGCCAGCAGCTTAAGGGGGGACAGTCGAGGGACTGAAGCTTTCTTT. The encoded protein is CASSLRGDSRGTEAFF.

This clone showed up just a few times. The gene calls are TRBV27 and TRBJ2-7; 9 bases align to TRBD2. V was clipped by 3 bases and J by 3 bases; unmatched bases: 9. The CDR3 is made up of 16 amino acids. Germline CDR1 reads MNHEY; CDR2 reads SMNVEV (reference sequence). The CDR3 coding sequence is TGTGCCAGCAGTTTTCGACAGGCGGGGGGGGACTACGAGCAGTACTTC. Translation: CASSFRQAGGDYEQYF.

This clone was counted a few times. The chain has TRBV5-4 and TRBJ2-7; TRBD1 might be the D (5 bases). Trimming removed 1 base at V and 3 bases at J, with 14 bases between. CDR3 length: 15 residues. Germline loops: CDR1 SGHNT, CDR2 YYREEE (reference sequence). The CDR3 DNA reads TGTGCCAGCAGCTTGAGGGGTAAAGGAATCTACGAGCAGTACTTC. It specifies CASSLRGKGIYEQYF.

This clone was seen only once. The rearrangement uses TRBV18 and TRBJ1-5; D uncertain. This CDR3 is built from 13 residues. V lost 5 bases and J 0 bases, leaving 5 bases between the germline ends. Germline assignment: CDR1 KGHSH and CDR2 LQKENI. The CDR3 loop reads CASSNYSNQPQHF. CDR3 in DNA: TGTGCCAGCTCAAATTATAGCAATCAGCCCCAGCATTTT. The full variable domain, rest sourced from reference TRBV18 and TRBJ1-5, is NAGVMQNPRHLVRRRGQEARLRCSPMKGHSHVYWYRQLPEEGLKFMVYLQKENIIDESGMPKERFSAEFPKEGPSILRIQQVVRGDSAAYFCASSNYSNQPQHFGDGTRLSIL.

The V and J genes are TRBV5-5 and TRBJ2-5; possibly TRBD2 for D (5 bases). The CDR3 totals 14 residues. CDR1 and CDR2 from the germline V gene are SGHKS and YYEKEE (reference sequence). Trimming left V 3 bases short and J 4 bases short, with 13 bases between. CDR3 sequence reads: CASSSGMVPETQYF. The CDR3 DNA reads TGTGCCAGCAGCTCCGGGATGGTGCCAGAGACCCAGTACTTC.

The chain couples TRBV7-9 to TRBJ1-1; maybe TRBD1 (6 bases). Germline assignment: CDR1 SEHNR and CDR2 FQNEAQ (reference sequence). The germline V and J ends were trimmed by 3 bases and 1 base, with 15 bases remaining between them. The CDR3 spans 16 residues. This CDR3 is CASSFLTGTRNTEAFF. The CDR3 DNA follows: TGTGCCAGCAGCTTTCTAACAGGGACGAGGAACACTGAAGCTTTCTTT.

Written as DNA, the CDR3 is TGTGCCAGCAACCAGGGTCGGGACACTGAAGCTTTCTTT. This codes for CASNQGRDTEAFF. The rearrangement links TRBV6-5 to TRBJ1-1; perhaps TRBD1 as D (5 bases). The V end was cut by 7 bases, the J end by 3 bases, with 12 bases between. The germline V gene encodes CDR1 MNHEY and CDR2 SVGAGI. The length of the CDR3 is 13 residues.

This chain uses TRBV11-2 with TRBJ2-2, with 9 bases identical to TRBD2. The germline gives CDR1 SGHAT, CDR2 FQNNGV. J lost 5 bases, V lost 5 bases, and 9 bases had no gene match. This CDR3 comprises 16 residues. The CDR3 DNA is TGTGCCAGCAGCGCCCCCGGACTAGCGATGACCGGGGAGCTGTTTTTT. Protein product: CASSAPGLAMTGELFF.